These T cell receptor beta chains were read from a single sample in a study of blood T cells in healthy people across ages. MiXCR was run by TCRdb on the 5' RACE reads, yielding one entry per CDR3 protein. The sample gives around 1,800,000 distinct CDR3 sequences, roughly 43% of which show up once; 23% is in the top ten. Sequencing was carried out using blood. These receptors originate from a human donor in good health. CDR3s leave out the opening cysteine and the closing phenylalanine or tryptophan.

v_gene,len,CDR3aa
TRBV20-1,16,SAKGITGGGQANSPLH
TRBV4-2,14,ASSLTTGGAGTEAF
TRBV4-3,16,ASSQGLPGGQEYYEQY
TRBV4-1,12,ASSQGALGQPQH
TRBV4-2,13,ASSHGDRRLQPQH
TRBV5-1,15,ASSFTQGRGPGNEQF
TRBV7-9,10,ASSPTAYEQY
TRBV28,12,ASSSPGEQETQY
TRBV2,10,ASKDRATEAF
TRBV20-1,12,STRQTDRRETQY
TRBV7-2,13,AIIEGQRTQETQY
TRBV4-3,14,ASSQDRGTATYEQD
TRBV6-2/TRBV6-3,13,ASSRPLKYSGGYT
TRBV29-1,10,SVVTGPYERY
TRBV7-2,11,ASSFGGQGIQY
TRBV6-1,12,ASSDIVPRDGYT
TRBV12-3/TRBV12-4,11,ASRQGAVETQY
TRBV28,12,ASSISGTQETQY
TRBV6-6,13,ATSRPGVAKNIQY
TRBV20-1,14,SARDAKTGANNEQF
TRBV6-1,14,ASSDLREVESYEQY
TRBV7-2,10,ASSQQSDEQF
TRBV10-3,12,ATDPSGGSDTQY
TRBV4-2,13,ASSISGGLTDTQY
TRBV6-5,13,ASSYSRGTYNEQF
TRBV28,14,ASRPLGGTNTGELF
TRBV20-1,11,SADRAVQETQY
TRBV6-5,14,ASSYRNRGLGYGYT
TRBV5-1,14,ASSLDGVLGNNEQF
TRBV29-1,11,SVGQGVTDTQY
TRBV20-1,11,SAAGGGQETQY